The source of this T cell receptor (beta chain) is a study of blood T cell repertoires in COVID-19. Study as a whole: Sources were T cells, B-cell-depleted T cells, or PBMCs; the material itself was cDNA or gDNA.

This clone was seen just once. The CDR3 sequence is 19 residues long. Germline V lookup: CDR1 LGHDT, CDR2 YNNKEL (reference sequence). V lost 0 bases to trimming and J lost 2 bases; unmatched junction nucleotides: 10. Generated by immunoSEQ multiplex PCR, the TCRdb table keeps only in-frame clones and is missing some. The sample carries about 250,000 clones, approximately 80% recorded once. This receptor was identified in a man in his forties with acute or convalescent COVID-19. The sequencing input was peripheral blood. V usage is TRBV3-1 (or the pseudogene TRBV3-2) and J usage is TRBJ2-2; 9 bases fit TRBD2. The CDR3 bases are TGTGCCAGCAGCCAAGACCCCCGGCTAGCGGGACTTAACACCGGGGAGCTGTTTTTT. Translating gives CASSQDPRLAGLNTGELFF.